One sample yielded the 3 T cell receptor beta chains listed below, sequenced in a study of response to subunit inactivated influenza vaccine. TCRdb re-called the RT-PCR reads through MiXCR, storing one row per CDR3 protein. Of roughly 460,000 distinct CDR3 sequences in the sample, 9.5% to 13% were seen once. Sequencing was performed on PBMCs from blood, taken roughly 47 days after vaccination. Receptors were obtained from a man between 50 and 59 years old who received an inactivated influenza vaccine.

This clonotype was recorded at least ten times. This chain uses TRBV29-1 with TRBJ2-3; tentative D call: TRBD2 (5 bases). Trimming cost V 4 bases and J 2 bases, with 10 bases left between them. CDR1 is SQVTM and CDR2 is ANQGSEA in the germline V gene. The CDR3 is 13 amino acids. The CDR3 sequence: CSVAPGTTDTQYF. DNA for the CDR3: TGCAGCGTTGCACCGGGAACCACAGATACGCAGTATTTT.

This clonotype has only a few counts. The chain uses TRBV6-1 and TRBJ1-4; 7 positions agree with TRBD1. The CDR3 is made up of 15 amino acids. The germline gives CDR1 MNHNS, CDR2 SASEGT. V dropped 6 bases and J dropped 8; count of bases not matched to a gene: 12. In DNA form, the CDR3 reads TGTGCCAGCAGAAAACTGACAGGGTCCAACGAAAAACTGTTTTTT. Encoded protein: CASRKLTGSNEKLFF.

This clonotype was counted between two and nine times. This chain links TRBV12-3 or TRBV12-4 with TRBJ2-1; 10 bases are a match to TRBD2. This CDR3 has 17 residues. V was pared by 6 bases and J by 3 bases, with 11 bases of the junction left unmatched. The CDR3 nucleotides read TGTGCCAGCAGGGGTCGAGCGGGAGGGCCTAGCTACAATGAGCAGTTCTTC. It codes for CASRGRAGGPSYNEQFF.